Below, 28 T cell receptor beta chains from the same sample are listed, as sequenced in a study of cytomegalovirus exposure and HLA in healthy donors. Primers for the PCR totalled 60 Vbeta and 13 Jbeta. The repertoire was sequenced with immunoSEQ multiplex PCR; TCRdb's copy has only in-frame clones and lacks some. The sample includes about 140,000 clones, 70% of them seen just once. The sequenced sample was PBMCs. These receptors were collected from a woman aged 55-70 years in good health and CMV-seropositive.

Comments on this clone: This sample includes further DNA sequences coding for the same CDR3. V gene TRBV4-2 combines with J gene TRBJ2-1; 10 positions agree with TRBD2. After removal of 0 bases from V and 1 base from J, the junction contained 3 bases not matched to a gene. The CDR3 consists of 17 residues. The germline V gene has CDR1 LGHNA and CDR2 YNFKEQ. This chain's CDR3 is CASSQDLAGVSYNEQFF. DNA of the CDR3: TGTGCCAGCAGCCAAGACCTAGCGGGAGTGTCCTACAATGAGCAGTTCTTC.

This clone has only a few counts. In nucleotides, the CDR3 is TGTGCCAGCAGTGAAGCGAAGACAGGAACGAAGGGCTACACCTTC. This gives the protein CASSEAKTGTKGYTF. This chain joins TRBV6-1 and TRBJ1-2; D is perhaps TRBD1 (6 bases). There are 15 residues in the CDR3. V gave up 0 bases and J gave up 8 bases, with 16 bases separating them. CDR1 is MNHNS and CDR2 is SASEGT in the germline V gene.

The chain joins TRBV25-1 to TRBJ2-7; 13 bases are shared with TRBD2. Per germline, CDR1 MGHDK and CDR2 SYGVNS. The CDR3 runs 15 residues. Losses at the gene ends were 4 bases for V and 0 bases for J; bases not matched to a gene: 0. The CDR3 loop reads CASSGTSGSSYEQYF. The DNA for the CDR3 is TGTGCCAGCAGTGGGACTAGCGGGAGCTCCTACGAGCAGTACTTC.

The CDR3 bases are TGTGCCAGCAGCCCCTCTACTTCAAATGAGCAGTTCTTC. Translated, it gives CASSPSTSNEQFF. The chain is built from TRBV9 and TRBJ2-1, with D unclear. The CDR3 is 13 residues long. Germline values: CDR1 SGDLS, CDR2 YYNGEE. The V gene lost 4 bases and the J gene lost 7 bases, with 12 bases spanning the gap.

The chain employs TRBV28 and TRBJ1-4; weak D call: TRBD1 (6 bases). Germline CDR1 reads MDHEN; CDR2 reads SYDVKM. Trimming cost V 5 bases and J 4 bases, with 14 bases left between them. The CDR3 has 15 amino acids. CDR3 sequence reads: CASSPADRINEKLFF. Written as DNA, the CDR3 is TGTGCCAGCAGTCCGGCCGACAGGATTAATGAAAAACTGTTTTTT.

The chain combines TRBV11-1 with TRBJ2-3; 8 bases are a match to TRBD2. Germline-derived CDR1 and CDR2 are SGHAT and FQDESV (reference sequence). The CDR3 contains 15 residues. V lost 5 bases to trimming and J lost 0 bases; unmatched junction nucleotides: 4. CDR3 sequence: CASSLKRESTDTQYF. The CDR3 bases are TGTGCCAGCAGCCTCAAGCGGGAGAGCACAGATACGCAGTATTTT. The full variable domain, completed using reference TRBV11-1 and TRBJ2-3, is EAEVAQSPRYKITEKSQAVAFWCDPISGHATLYWYRQILGQGPELLVQFQDESVVDDSQLPKDRFSAERLKGVDSTLKIQPAELGDSAMYLCASSLKRESTDTQYFGPGTRLTVL.

The chain employs TRBV7-9 and TRBJ1-2, with 7 bases that match TRBD1. CDR1 is SEHNR, CDR2 FQNEAQ, per germline (reference sequence). The CDR3 is 16 residues long. Losses at the gene ends were 3 bases for V and 6 bases for J; bases not matched to a gene: 13. CDR3 DNA sequence: TGTGCCAGCAGCTTTTCCTGGGACAGACATTTCAATGGCTACACCTTC. Its protein is CASSFSWDRHFNGYTF.

The chain uses TRBV5-4 and TRBJ2-1; 9 bases are a match to TRBD2. V shed 0 bases and J 4 bases; nucleotides not matched to a gene: 5. This CDR3 has 16 amino acids. Per the germline V gene, CDR1 is SGHNT and CDR2 is YYREEE (reference sequence). CDR3 sequence reads: CASSLGSSGEYNEQFF. The DNA for the CDR3 is TGTGCCAGCAGCTTGGGGTCTAGCGGGGAATACAATGAGCAGTTCTTC.

The chain has TRBV6-1 and TRBJ1-5; D gene uncertain. Trimming removed 5 bases at V and 7 bases at J, with 18 bases between. This CDR3 contains 15 residues. Germline CDR1 is MNHNS and CDR2 is SASEGT. CDR3: CASSPASAGGQPQHF. CDR3 sequence (DNA): TGTGCCAGCAGTCCCGCCTCGGCGGGAGGACAGCCCCAGCATTTT.

This CDR3 is CASSLRSSGSITDTQYF. CDR3 nucleotides: TGTGCCAGCAGTTTAAGGTCTAGCGGGAGTATCACAGATACGCAGTATTTT. V and J are TRBV27 and TRBJ2-3; 10 bases match TRBD2. In germline, CDR1 is MNHEY, CDR2 SMNVEV (reference sequence). The CDR3 totals 17 residues. With 2 bases clipped from V and 2 bases from J, the junction kept 7 bases outside the gene matches.

This clone showed up just a few times. The chain joins TRBV5-1 to TRBJ2-7, with TRBD1 identical over 10 bases. The CDR3 has 14 amino acids. Germline CDR1 is SGHRS and CDR2 is YFSETQ. With 3 bases clipped from V and 3 bases from J, the junction kept 3 bases outside the gene matches. CDR3 protein: CASSSGQGNYEQYF. For the CDR3, the DNA is TGCGCCAGCAGCTCGGGACAGGGGAACTACGAGCAGTACTTC.

V is TRBV19 and J is TRBJ2-5, with 10 bases fitting TRBD1. TRBJ2-7 matches the DNA end more closely, so the J call is doubtful. CDR1 and CDR2 from the germline V gene are LNHDA and SQIVND (reference sequence). The CDR3 runs to 14 residues. The CDR3 nucleotides read TGTGCCAGTAGTATCGGGACAGGGGACTACGAGCAGTACTTC. Its translation is CASSIGTGDYEQYF.

The V call is TRBV29-1, the J call TRBJ2-1; D gene unclear. Per the germline V gene, CDR1 is SQVTM and CDR2 is ANQGSEA. The CDR3 loop spans 11 amino acids. Trimming left V 3 bases short and J 8 bases short, with 8 bases between. CDR3 protein: CSVDDFDEQFF. The CDR3, as DNA: TGCAGCGTTGACGACTTCGATGAGCAGTTCTTC.

The chain links TRBV28 to TRBJ1-4; maybe TRBD1 (6 bases). V lost 7 bases and J lost 11, with 17 bases in between. In germline, CDR1 is MDHEN, CDR2 SYDVKM. The CDR3 extends over 13 amino acids. CDR3 in DNA: TGTGCCAGCAATAAAAGGGGGGGTAAGAAACTGTTTTTT. It is translated as CASNKRGGKKLFF.

The J gene is TRBJ2-3, the V gene TRBV27; 11 bases match TRBD2. The CDR3 is made up of 15 amino acids. The V and J ends lost 6 bases and 5 bases, in that order; junction bases with no gene match: 7. The germline gives CDR1 MNHEY, CDR2 SMNVEV (reference sequence). CDR3 amino acids: CASRLIAGGLDTQYF. The CDR3 DNA reads as TGTGCCAGCAGATTGATAGCGGGAGGGTTAGATACGCAGTATTTT.

Written as DNA, the CDR3 is TGTGCCAGCAGCGTAGGAACGGTAATGAACACTGAAGCTTTCTTT. Translation: CASSVGTVMNTEAFF. The chain is built from TRBV9 and TRBJ1-1, with D uncertain. This CDR3 comprises 15 residues. V dropped 0 bases and J dropped 0 bases, with 9 bases sitting between them. Per the germline V gene, CDR1 is SGDLS and CDR2 is YYNGEE.

The chain couples TRBV5-1 to TRBJ2-7; 11 positions match TRBD1. Per germline, CDR1 SGHRS and CDR2 YFSETQ. The length of the CDR3 is 14 residues. Trimming took 1 base from V and 5 from J; bases not matched to a gene: 2. The CDR3 DNA follows: TGCGCCAGCAGCTTGCGGGGACAGGGGGACGAGCAGTACTTC. Its translation: CASSLRGQGDEQYF.

The chain is built from TRBV2 and TRBJ1-5; a possible D gene is TRBD1 (6 bases). V was clipped by 6 bases and J by 0 bases, with 15 bases between them. Germline CDR1 SNHLY, CDR2 FYNNEI. CDR3 length equals 16 residues. The CDR3 loop is CASRGTSSDSNQPQHF. CDR3 bases: TGTGCCAGCAGGGGGACAAGCTCGGATAGCAATCAGCCCCAGCATTTT.

V usage is TRBV6-1 and J usage is TRBJ2-7; 7 bases match TRBD1. From germline, CDR1 is MNHNS and CDR2 SASEGT. Trimming at V came to 4 bases and at J to 2 bases, leaving 8 bases not matched to a gene. The CDR3 sequence is 15 residues long. The CDR3 spells CASSVGQDKTYEQYF. The CDR3 DNA sequence: TGTGCCAGCAGTGTAGGACAGGATAAAACCTACGAGCAGTACTTC.

The chain has TRBV6-5 and TRBJ2-7, with TRBD2 matching 10 bases. Trimming removed 5 bases from V and 2 bases from J; junction bases left unmatched: 6. This CDR3 contains 15 residues. Germline-derived CDR1 and CDR2 are MNHEY and SVGAGI. The CDR3: CASSAPSGSPYEQYF. DNA of the CDR3: TGTGCCAGCAGTGCCCCTAGCGGGAGCCCCTACGAGCAGTACTTC.

The chain is built from TRBV2 and TRBJ1-1; D gene unclear. Germline loops: CDR1 SNHLY, CDR2 FYNNEI. This CDR3 is built from 13 residues. Trimming removed 7 bases from V and 7 bases from J, with 16 bases in between. The CDR3 sequence: CASMRAVEYEAFF. The CDR3 DNA is TGTGCCAGCATGAGGGCGGTTGAGTATGAAGCTTTCTTT.

This clone was seen just once. V is TRBV20-1 and J is TRBJ2-3; TRBD2 agrees at 13 bases. The CDR3 contains 11 residues. V gave up 7 bases and J gave up 8 bases; unmatched junction bases: 0. The germline V gene has CDR1 DFQATT and CDR2 SNEGSKA (reference sequence). Here the CDR3 reads CSGTSGSTQYF. The CDR3 DNA reads as TGCAGTGGGACTAGCGGGAGTACGCAGTATTTT.

J is TRBJ2-7 and V is TRBV5-6; D perhaps matches TRBD1 (6 bases). V was shortened by 4 bases and J by 8 bases, with 10 bases between the two germline ends. This CDR3 region has 11 residues. From germline, CDR1 is SGHDT and CDR2 YYEEEE. CDR3 nucleotides: TGTGCCAGCAGCGGTACAGGGAAGCAGTACTTC. It specifies CASSGTGKQYF.

The genes are TRBV7-3 and TRBJ2-1; D perhaps matches TRBD2 (6 bases). V lost 0 bases and J 5 bases, leaving 14 bases between the germline ends. The germline gives CDR1 SGHTA, CDR2 FQGTGA. CDR3 length: 16 amino acids. The CDR3 region is CASSLTVSGFNNEQFF. The CDR3 DNA follows: TGTGCCAGCAGCTTAACAGTTAGCGGTTTTAACAATGAGCAGTTCTTC.

Turning to this clone: Germline and junction disagree at one end, which may indicate a read error. The V call is TRBV6-1, the J call TRBJ1-2; maybe TRBD1 (5 bases). Germline-derived CDR1 and CDR2 are MNHNS and SASEGT. CDR3 length: 11 residues. This CDR3 is CASIRTLDLIF. CDR3 bases: TGTGCCAGCATCAGGACACTTGATCTGATCTTC.

As DNA, the CDR3 is TGTGCCAGCTCACCACCGGCGGATACCCCAGGGCCAGATACGCAGTATTTT. Translated, it gives CASSPPADTPGPDTQYF. This chain connects TRBV18 to TRBJ2-3; D perhaps matches TRBD1 (5 bases). Germline assignment: CDR1 KGHSH and CDR2 LQKENI. The V end was cut by 0 bases, the J end by 4 bases, with 17 bases between. The CDR3 consists of 17 residues.

This sequence joins TRBV6-6 and TRBJ1-4; tentative D call: TRBD1 (5 bases). The germline V gene encodes CDR1 MNHNY and CDR2 SVGAGI (reference sequence). The CDR3 length is 14 residues. Trimming took off 0 bases at V and 13 bases at J, with 15 bases between the two ends. Written as DNA, the CDR3 is TGTGCCAGCAGTTACTCTTTATGGGGGGAAGGACTGTTTTTT. Its translation is CASSYSLWGEGLFF.

The rearrangement uses TRBV5-1 and TRBJ1-1; unclear D gene. The V end lost 5 bases, the J end lost 1 base, and 9 bases lay between the germline ends. Germline V gene data show CDR1 as SGHRS and CDR2 as YFSETQ. The CDR3 is 13 residues long. In nucleotides, the CDR3 is TGCGCCAGCAGGGTAACAGCGAACACTGAAGCTTTCTTT. Residues: CASRVTANTEAFF.